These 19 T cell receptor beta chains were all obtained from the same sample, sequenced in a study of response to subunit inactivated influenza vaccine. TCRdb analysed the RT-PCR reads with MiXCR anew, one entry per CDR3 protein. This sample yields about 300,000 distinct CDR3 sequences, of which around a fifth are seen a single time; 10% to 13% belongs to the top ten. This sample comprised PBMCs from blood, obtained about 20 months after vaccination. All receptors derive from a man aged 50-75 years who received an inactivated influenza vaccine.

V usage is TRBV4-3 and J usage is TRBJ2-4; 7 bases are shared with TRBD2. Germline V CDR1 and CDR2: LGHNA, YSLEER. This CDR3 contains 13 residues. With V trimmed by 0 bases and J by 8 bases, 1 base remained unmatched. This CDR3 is CASSQDAGDIQYF. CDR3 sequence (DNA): TGCGCCAGCAGCCAAGATGCGGGGGACATTCAGTACTTC.

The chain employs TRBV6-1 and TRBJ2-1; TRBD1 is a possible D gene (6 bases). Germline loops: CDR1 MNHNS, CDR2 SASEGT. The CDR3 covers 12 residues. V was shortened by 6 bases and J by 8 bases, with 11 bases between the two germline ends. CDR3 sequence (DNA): TGTGCCAGCAGCACCAGGGGACATGAGCAGTTCTTC. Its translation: CASSTRGHEQFF.

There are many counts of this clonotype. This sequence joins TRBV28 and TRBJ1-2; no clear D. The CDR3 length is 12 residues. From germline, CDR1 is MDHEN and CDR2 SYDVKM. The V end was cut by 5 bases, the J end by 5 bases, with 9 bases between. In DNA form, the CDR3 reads TGTGCCAGCAGTAAAATCCTTTATGGCTACACCTTC. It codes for CASSKILYGYTF.

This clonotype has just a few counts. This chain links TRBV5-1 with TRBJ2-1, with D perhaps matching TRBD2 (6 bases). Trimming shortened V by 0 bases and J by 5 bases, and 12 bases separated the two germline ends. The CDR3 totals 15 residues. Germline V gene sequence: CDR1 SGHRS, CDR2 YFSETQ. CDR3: CASSLAPGLDNEQFF. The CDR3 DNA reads TGCGCCAGCAGCTTGGCACCGGGACTGGACAATGAGCAGTTCTTC.

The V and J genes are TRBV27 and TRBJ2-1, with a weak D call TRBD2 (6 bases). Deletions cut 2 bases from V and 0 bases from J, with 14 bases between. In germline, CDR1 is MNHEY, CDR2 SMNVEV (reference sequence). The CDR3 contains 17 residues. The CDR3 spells CASSLGSRGGSYNEQFF. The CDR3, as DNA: TGTGCCAGCAGTTTAGGCTCGCGGGGTGGCTCCTACAATGAGCAGTTCTTC.

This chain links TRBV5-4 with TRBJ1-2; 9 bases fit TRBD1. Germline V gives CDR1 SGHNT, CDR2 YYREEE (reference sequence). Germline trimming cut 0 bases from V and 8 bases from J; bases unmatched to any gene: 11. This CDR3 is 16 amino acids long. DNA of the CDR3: TGTGCCAGCAGCTTGGGAAGGGTTAGACAGGGGGAAGGCTACACCTTC. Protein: CASSLGRVRQGEGYTF.

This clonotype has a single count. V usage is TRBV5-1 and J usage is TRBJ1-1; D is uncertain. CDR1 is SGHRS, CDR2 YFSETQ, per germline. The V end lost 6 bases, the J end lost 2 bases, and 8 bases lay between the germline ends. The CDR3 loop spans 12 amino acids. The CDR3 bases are TGCGCCAGCAACGAAGCCAACACTGAAGCTTTCTTT. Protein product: CASNEANTEAFF.

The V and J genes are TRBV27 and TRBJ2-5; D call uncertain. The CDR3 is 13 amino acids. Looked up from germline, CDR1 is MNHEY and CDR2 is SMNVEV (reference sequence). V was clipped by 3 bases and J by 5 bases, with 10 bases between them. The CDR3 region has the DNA TGTGCCAGCAGTTTTCGCCAAACGGAGACCCAGTACTTC. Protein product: CASSFRQTETQYF.

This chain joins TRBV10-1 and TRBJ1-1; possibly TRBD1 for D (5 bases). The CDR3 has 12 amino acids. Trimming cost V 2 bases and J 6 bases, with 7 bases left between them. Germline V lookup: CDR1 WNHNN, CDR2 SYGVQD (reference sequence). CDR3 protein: CASSEGAAEAFF. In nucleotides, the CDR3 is TGCGCCAGCAGTGAGGGGGCGGCTGAAGCTTTCTTT.

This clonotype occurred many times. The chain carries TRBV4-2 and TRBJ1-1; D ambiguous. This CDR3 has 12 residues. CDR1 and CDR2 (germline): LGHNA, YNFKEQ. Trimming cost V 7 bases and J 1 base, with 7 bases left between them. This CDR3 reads CASTSQNTEAFF. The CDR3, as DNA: TGTGCCAGCACCTCACAGAACACTGAAGCTTTCTTT.

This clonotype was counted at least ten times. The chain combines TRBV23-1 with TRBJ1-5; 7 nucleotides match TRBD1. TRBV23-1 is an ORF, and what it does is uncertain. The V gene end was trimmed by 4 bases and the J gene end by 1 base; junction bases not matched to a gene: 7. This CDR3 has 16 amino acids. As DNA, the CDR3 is TGCGCCAGCAGTCCCCCAGGGGGTAAAAGCAATCAGCCCCAGCATTTT. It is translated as CASSPPGGKSNQPQHF.

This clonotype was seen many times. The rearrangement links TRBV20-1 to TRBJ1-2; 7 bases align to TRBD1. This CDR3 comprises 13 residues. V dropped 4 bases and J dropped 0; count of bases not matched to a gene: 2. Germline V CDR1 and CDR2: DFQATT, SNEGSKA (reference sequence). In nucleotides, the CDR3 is TGCAGTGCTAAGGGACAGACTAACTATGGCTACACCTTC. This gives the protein CSAKGQTNYGYTF.

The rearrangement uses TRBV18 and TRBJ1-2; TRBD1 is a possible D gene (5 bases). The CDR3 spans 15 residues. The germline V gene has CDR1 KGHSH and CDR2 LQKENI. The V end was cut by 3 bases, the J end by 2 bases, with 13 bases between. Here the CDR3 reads CASSPPFQGNYGYTF. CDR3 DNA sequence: TGTGCCAGCTCACCCCCTTTTCAGGGCAACTATGGCTACACCTTC.

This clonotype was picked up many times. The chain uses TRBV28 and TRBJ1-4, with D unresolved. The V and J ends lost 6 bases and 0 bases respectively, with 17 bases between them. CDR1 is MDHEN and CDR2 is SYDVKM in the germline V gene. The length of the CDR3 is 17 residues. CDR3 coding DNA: TGTGCCAGCAGCGAATTCGACCGTTCCTCAACTAATGAAAAACTGTTTTTT. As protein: CASSEFDRSSTNEKLFF.

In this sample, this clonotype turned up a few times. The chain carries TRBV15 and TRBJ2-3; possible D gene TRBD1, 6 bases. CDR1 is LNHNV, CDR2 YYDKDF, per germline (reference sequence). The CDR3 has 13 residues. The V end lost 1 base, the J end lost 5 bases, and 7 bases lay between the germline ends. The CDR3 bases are TGTGCCACCAGCAGAGGGGGGCTAGATACGCAGTATTTT. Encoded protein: CATSRGGLDTQYF.

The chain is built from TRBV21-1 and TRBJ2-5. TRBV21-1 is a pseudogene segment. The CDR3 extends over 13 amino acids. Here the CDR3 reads CASSKHGQETQYF. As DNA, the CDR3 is TGTGCCAGCAGCAAACACGGACAAGAGACCCAGTACTTC.

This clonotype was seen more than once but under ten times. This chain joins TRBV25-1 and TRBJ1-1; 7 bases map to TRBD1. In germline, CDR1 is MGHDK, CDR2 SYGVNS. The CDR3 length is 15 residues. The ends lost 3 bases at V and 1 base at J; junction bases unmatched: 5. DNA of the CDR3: TGTGCCAGCAGTGAGTCAGGGGGAGGGAACACTGAAGCTTTCTTT. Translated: CASSESGGGNTEAFF.

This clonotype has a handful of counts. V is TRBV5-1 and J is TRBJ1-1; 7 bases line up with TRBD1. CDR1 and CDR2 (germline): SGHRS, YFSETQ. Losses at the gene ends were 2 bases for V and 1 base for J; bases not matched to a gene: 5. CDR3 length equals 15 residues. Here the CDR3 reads CASSFPGTANTEAFF. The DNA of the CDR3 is TGCGCCAGCAGCTTTCCCGGGACAGCGAACACTGAAGCTTTCTTT.

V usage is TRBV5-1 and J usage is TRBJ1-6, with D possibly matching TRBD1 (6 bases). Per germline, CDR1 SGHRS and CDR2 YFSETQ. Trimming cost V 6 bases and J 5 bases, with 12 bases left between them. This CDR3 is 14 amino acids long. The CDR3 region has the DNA TGCGCCAGCACTGCAGGGGCTGATAATTCACCCCTCCACTTT. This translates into CASTAGADNSPLHF.